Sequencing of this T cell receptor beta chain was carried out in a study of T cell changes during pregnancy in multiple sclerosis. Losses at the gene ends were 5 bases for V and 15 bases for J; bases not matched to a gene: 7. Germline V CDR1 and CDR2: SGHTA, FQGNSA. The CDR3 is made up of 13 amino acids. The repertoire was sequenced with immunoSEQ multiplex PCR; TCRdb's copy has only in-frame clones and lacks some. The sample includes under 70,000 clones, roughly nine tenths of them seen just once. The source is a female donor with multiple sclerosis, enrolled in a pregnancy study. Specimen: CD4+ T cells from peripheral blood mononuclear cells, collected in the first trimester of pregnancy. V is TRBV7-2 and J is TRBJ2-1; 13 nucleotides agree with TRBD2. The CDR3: CASSLLAGGMTFF. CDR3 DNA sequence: TGTGCCAGCAGCCTACTAGCGGGGGGGATGACGTTCTTC.